This T cell receptor beta chain was captured by sequencing in a study of radiation and T cells in renal cell carcinoma. About the study: Nephrectomy followed 15 Gy stereotactic body radiation by 4 weeks. The study's findings and limits: From baseline, blood top tumor clonotypes peaked at 2 weeks post-radiation.

Regarding this clone: No antigen is known for it.

Measured with immunoSEQ multiplex PCR; TCRdb has only the in-frame clones, and not every one. The data hold some 150,000 clones, with roughly 83% observed a single time. Indicated time point: baseline pretreatment blood. Treatment of the sample: 15 Gy SBRT to primary tumor, nephrectomy 4 weeks later. Serial blood draws occurred at baseline and 2 and 4 weeks post-SBRT. The tumor was a clear cell renal cell carcinoma. CDR3 length: 13 residues. V trimming: 4 bases; J trimming: 3 bases; junction bases outside the gene matches: 2. Per germline, CDR1 SGHRS and CDR2 YFSETQ. The sequencing used blood, collected from a patient whose treatment included radiotherapy and nephrectomy. This chain connects TRBV5-1 to TRBJ1-2, with 8 bases that match TRBD1. The sequence came from a woman aged 45-60 years with renal cell carcinoma. The CDR3 nucleotides are TGCGCCAGCAGCCCGGGACAGGACTATGGCTACACCTTC. It specifies CASSPGQDYGYTF.